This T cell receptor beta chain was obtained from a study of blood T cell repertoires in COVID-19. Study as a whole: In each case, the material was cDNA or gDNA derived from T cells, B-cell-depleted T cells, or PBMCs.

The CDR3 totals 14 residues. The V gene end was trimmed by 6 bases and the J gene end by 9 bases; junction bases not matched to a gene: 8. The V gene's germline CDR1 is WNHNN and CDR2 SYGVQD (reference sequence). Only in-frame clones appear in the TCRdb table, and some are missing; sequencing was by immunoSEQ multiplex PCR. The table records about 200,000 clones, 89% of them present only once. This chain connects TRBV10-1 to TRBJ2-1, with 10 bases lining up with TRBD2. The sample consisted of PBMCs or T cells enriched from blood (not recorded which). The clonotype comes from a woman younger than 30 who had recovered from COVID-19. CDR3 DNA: TGCGCCAGCAGAGGCAGCGGGGGGGCGGCTGAGCAGTTCTTC. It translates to CASRGSGGAAEQFF.